This TCR beta chain originates from a study of early T cells in non-severe SARS-CoV-2 infection. Study information: Sequenced bulk RNA came from whole blood that was unsorted, and chains were unpaired.

Attachment of unique molecular identifiers was made to individual cDNA molecules. Each CDR3 protein gets one entry after TCRdb re-called the 5' RACE reads with MiXCR. The table lists 100,000 to 120,000 distinct CDR3 sequences, 9.5% to 13% of them singletons. Regarding this clonotype: What it binds is unknown.

Study findings and constraints: Private and CD4 specificities were missed by VDJdb matching, which favored anti-spike CD8 responses.

CDR3 length equals 11 residues. Germline CDR1 is MNHEY and CDR2 is SVGAGI. V gave up 2 bases and J gave up 7 bases, with 2 bases separating them. Sequencing input: whole blood. This sequence was found in an adult who was a healthcare worker with PCR-confirmed SARS-CoV-2 infection or an uninfected control (not recorded which). This chain uses TRBV6-5 with TRBJ1-4; unclear D gene. DNA of the CDR3: TGTGCCAGCAGTTACGGTGAAAAACTGTTTTTT. Its translation: CASSYGEKLFF.